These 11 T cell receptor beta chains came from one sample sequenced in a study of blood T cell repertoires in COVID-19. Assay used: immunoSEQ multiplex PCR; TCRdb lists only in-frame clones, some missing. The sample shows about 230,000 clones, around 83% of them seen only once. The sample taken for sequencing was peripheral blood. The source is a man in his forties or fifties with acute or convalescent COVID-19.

CDR3 loop: CASSQVVGSGNTIYF. CDR3 nucleotide sequence: TGTGCCAGCAGCCAAGTGGTCGGCTCTGGAAACACCATATATTTT. This rearrangement joins TRBV4-2 to TRBJ1-3; unclear D gene. CDR3 length: 15 amino acids. The germline gives CDR1 LGHNA, CDR2 YNFKEQ. Trimming pared 1 base from V and 0 bases from J, leaving 7 bases between.

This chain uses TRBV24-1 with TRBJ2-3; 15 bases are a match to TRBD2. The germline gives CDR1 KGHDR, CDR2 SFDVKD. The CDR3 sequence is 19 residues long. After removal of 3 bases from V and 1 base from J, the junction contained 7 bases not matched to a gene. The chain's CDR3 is CATSDTGTSGGSGTDTQYF. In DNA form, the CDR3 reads TGTGCCACCAGTGATACCGGGACTAGCGGGGGGAGTGGCACAGATACGCAGTATTTT.

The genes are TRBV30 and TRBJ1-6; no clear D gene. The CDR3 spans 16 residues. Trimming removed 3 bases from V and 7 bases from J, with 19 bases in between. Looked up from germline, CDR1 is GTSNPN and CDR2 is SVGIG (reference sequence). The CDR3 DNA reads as TGTGCCTGGAGAGTAGTCGTCTCGACGGGGAATTCACCCCTCCACTTT. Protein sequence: CAWRVVVSTGNSPLHF.

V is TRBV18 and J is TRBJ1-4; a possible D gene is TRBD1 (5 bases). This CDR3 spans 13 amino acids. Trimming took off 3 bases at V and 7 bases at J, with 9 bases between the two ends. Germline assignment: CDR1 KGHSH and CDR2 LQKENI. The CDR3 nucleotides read TGTGCCAGCTCACCGCAGGGCGGTGAAAAACTGTTTTTT. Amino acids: CASSPQGGEKLFF. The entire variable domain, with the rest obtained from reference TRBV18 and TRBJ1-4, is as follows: NAGVMQNPRHLVRRRGQEARLRCSPMKGHSHVYWYRQLPEEGLKFMVYLQKENIIDESGMPKERFSAEFPKEGPSILRIQQVVRGDSAAYFCASSPQGGEKLFFGSGTQLSVL.

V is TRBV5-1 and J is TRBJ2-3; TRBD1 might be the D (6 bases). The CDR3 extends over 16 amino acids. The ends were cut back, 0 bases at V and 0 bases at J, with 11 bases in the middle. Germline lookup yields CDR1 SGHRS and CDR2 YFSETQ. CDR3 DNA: TGCGCCAGCAGCTTGGCCTGGGGGCCTAGCACAGATACGCAGTATTTT. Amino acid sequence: CASSLAWGPSTDTQYF.

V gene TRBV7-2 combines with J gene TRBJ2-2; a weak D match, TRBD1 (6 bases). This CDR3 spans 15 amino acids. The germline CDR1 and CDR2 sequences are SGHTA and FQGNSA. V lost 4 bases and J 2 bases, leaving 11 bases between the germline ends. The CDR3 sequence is CASSSDSLNTGELFF. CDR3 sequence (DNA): TGTGCCAGCAGCTCGGACAGTCTAAACACCGGGGAGCTGTTTTTT.

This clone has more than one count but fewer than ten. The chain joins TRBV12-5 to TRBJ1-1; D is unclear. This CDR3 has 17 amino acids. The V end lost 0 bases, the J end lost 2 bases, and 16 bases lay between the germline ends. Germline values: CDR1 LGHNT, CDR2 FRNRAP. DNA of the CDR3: TGTGCTAGTGGTTTGGTACGAGGTCCAGACCTAAACACTGAAGCTTTCTTT. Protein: CASGLVRGPDLNTEAFF.

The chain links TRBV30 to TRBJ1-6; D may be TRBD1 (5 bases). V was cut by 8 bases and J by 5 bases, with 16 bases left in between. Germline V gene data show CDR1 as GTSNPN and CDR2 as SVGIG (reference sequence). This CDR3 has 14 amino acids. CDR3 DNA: TGTGCCCTAACTTCAGGACACAATAATTCACCCCTCCACTTT. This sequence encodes CALTSGHNNSPLHF.

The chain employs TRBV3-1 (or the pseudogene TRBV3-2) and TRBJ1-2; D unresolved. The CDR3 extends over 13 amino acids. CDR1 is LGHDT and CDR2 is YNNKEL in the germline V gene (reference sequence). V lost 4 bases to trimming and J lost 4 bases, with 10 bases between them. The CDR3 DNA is TGTGCCAGCAGCCCCCGACGGAGCTATGGCTACACCTTC. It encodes CASSPRRSYGYTF.

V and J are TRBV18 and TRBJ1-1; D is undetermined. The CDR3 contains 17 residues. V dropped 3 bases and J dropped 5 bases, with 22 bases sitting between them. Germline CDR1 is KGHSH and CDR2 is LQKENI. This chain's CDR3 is CASSPREAQSGSTEAFF. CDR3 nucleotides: TGTGCCAGCTCACCTAGGGAAGCACAGTCGGGGAGTACTGAAGCTTTCTTT.

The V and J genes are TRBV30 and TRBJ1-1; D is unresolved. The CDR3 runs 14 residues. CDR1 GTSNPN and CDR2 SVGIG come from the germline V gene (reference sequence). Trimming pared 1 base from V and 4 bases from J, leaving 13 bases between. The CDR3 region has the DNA TGTGCCTGGAGTGAGCGTGTATGGATCACTGAAGCTTTCTTT. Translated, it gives CAWSERVWITEAFF. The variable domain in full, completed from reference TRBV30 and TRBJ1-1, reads SQTIHQWPATLVQPVGSPLSLECTVEGTSNPNLYWYRQAAGRGLQLLFYSVGIGQISSEVPQNLSASRPQDRQFILSSKKLLLSDSGFYLCAWSERVWITEAFFGQGTRLTVV.